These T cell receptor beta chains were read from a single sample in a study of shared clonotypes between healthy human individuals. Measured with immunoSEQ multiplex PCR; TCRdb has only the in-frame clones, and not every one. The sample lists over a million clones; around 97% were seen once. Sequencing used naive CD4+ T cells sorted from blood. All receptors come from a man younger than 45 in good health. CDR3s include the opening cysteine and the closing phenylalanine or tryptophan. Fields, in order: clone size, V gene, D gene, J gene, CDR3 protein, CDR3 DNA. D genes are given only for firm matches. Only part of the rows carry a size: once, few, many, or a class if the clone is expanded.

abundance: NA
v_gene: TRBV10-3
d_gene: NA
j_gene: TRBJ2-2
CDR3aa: CAIRDATGELFF
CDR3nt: TGTGCCATCAGGGACGCGACCGGGGAGCTGTTTTTT

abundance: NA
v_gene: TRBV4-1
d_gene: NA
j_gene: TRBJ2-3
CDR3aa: CASSQVGASPDTQYF
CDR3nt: TGCGCCAGCAGCCAAGTGGGGGCCTCCCCAGATACGCAGTATTTT

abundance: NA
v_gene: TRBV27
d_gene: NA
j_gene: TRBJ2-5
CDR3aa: CASSLSGGTQYF
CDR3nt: TGTGCCAGCAGTTTATCGGGGGGGACCCAGTACTTC

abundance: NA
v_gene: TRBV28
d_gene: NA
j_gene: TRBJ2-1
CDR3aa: CASSLHNEQFF
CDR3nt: TGTGCCAGCAGTTTACACAATGAGCAGTTCTTC

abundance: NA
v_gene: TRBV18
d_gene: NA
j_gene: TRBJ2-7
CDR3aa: CASSPLPQTGYNEQYF
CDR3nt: TGTGCCAGCTCACCACTCCCCCAAACAGGGTACAACGAGCAGTACTTC

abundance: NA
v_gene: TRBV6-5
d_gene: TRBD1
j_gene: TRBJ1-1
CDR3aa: CASRGTGRAFF
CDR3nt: TGTGCCAGCAGGGGGACAGGGCGAGCTTTCTTT

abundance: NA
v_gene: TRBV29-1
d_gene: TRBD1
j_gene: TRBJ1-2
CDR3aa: CSVDRTGGAYGYTF
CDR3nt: TGCAGCGTTGATCGAACAGGGGGCGCTTATGGCTACACCTTC

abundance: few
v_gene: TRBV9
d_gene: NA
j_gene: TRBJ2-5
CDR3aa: CASSVGRWETQYF
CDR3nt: TGTGCCAGCAGCGTAGGACGTTGGGAGACCCAGTACTTC

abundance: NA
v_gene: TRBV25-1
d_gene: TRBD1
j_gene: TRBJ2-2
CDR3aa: CASSAGQVNTGELFF
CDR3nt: TGTGCCAGCAGTGCGGGACAGGTGAACACCGGGGAGCTGTTTTTT

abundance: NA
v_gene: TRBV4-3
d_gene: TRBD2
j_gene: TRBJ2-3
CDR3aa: CASSQGVSGIADTQYF
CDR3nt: TGCGCCAGCAGCCAAGGGGTTAGCGGGATAGCAGATACGCAGTATTTT

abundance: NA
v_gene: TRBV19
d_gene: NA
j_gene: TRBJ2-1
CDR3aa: CATHPGATPYNEQFF
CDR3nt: TGTGCCACCCACCCAGGGGCGACCCCCTACAATGAGCAGTTCTTC

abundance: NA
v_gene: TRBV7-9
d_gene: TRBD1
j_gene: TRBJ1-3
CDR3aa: CASSPQGTGNTIYF
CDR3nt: TGTGCCAGCAGCCCACAGGGGACTGGAAACACCATATATTTT

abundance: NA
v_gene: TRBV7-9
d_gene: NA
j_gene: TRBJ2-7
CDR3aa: CASSPLQGVDSYEQYF
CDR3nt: TGTGCCAGCAGCCCACTTCAAGGGGTGGACTCCTACGAGCAGTACTTC

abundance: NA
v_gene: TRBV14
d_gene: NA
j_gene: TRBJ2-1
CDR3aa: CASSQPSSYNEQFF
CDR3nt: TGTGCCAGCAGCCAACCAAGCTCCTACAATGAGCAGTTCTTC

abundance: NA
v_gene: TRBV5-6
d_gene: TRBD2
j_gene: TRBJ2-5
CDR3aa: CASSGPGLAGGQETQYF
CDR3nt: TGTGCCAGCAGCGGGCCCGGACTAGCGGGAGGGCAAGAGACCCAGTACTTC

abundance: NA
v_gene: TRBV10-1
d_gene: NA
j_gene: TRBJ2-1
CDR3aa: CASSIGSWGVGGEQFF
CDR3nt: TGCGCCAGCAGTATCGGTAGCTGGGGGGTTGGAGGCGAGCAGTTCTTC

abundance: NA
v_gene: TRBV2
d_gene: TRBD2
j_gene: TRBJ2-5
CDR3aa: CASSGLAGGTQETQYF
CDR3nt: TGTGCCAGCAGTGGACTAGCGGGAGGTACGCAAGAGACCCAGTACTTC

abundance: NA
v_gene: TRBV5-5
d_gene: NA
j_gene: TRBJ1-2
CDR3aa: CASSPGFRPYGYTF
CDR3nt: TGTGCCAGCAGCCCAGGTTTCAGACCTTATGGCTACACCTTC

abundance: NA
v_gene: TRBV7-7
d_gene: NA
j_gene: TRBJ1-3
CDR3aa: CASSSGLWNTIYF
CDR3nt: TGTGCTAGCAGCTCAGGACTGTGGAACACCATATATTTT

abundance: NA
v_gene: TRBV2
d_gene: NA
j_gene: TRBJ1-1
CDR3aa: CASSGYGRITEAFF
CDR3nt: TGTGCCAGCAGTGGGTATGGACGTATCACTGAAGCTTTCTTT

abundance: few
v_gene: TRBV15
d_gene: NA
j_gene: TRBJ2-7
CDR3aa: CATSRDREREQYF
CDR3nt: TGTGCCACCAGCAGAGATCGGGAACGGGAGCAGTACTTC

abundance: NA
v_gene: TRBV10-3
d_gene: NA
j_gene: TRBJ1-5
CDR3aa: CAISESRGNQPQHF
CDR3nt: TGTGCCATCAGTGAGTCAAGGGGCAATCAGCCCCAGCATTTT

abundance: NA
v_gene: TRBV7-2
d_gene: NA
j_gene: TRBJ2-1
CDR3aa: CASSLSPGDEQFF
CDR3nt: TGTGCCAGCAGCTTATCCCCCGGGGATGAGCAGTTCTTC

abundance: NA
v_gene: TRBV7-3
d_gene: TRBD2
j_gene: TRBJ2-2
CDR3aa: CASSPSGSPGELFF
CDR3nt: TGTGCCAGCAGCCCTAGCGGGAGTCCCGGGGAGCTGTTTTTT

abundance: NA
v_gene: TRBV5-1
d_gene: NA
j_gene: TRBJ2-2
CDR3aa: CASSIGTANTGELFF
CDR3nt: TGCGCCAGCAGCATCGGGACGGCTAACACCGGGGAGCTGTTTTTT

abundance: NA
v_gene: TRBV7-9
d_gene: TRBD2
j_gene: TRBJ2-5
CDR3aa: CASSSRGLAGFGETQYF
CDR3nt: TGTGCCAGCAGCTCACGCGGACTAGCGGGATTTGGAGAGACCCAGTACTTC

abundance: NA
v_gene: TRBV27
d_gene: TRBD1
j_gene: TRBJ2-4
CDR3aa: CASAGQGTAKNIQYF
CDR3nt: TGTGCCAGCGCCGGACAGGGTACGGCCAAAAACATTCAGTACTTC

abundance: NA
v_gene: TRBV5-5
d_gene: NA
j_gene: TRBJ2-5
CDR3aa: CASSPSPGETQYF
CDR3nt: TGTGCCAGCAGTCCTTCCCCGGGCGAGACCCAGTACTTC

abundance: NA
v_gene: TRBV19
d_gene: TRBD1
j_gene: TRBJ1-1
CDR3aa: CASSARTGGVTEAFF
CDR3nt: TGTGCCAGTAGTGCCCGGACAGGGGGCGTCACTGAAGCTTTCTTT

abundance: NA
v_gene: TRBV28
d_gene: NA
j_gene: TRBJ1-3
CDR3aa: CASSSLGVSGNTIYF
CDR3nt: TGTGCCAGCAGTTCTTTAGGTGTCTCTGGAAACACCATATATTTT

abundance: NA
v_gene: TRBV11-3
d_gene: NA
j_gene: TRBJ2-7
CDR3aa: CASSLDGNNEQYF
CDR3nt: TGTGCCAGCAGCTTAGATGGAAACAACGAGCAGTACTTC

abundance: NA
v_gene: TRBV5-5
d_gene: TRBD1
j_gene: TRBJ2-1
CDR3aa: CASSLAGQGGNEQFF
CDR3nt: TGTGCCAGCAGCTTGGCCGGACAGGGCGGGAATGAGCAGTTCTTC

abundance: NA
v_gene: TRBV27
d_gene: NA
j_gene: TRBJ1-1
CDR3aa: CASSFGMLNLQENTEAFF
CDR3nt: TGTGCCAGCAGTTTTGGGATGTTGAATCTACAGGAAAACACTGAAGCTTTCTTT

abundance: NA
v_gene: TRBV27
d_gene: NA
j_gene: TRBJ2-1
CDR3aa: CASSLGAEVLREQFF
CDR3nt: TGTGCCAGCAGTTTAGGAGCAGAGGTTCTACGAGAGCAGTTCTTC

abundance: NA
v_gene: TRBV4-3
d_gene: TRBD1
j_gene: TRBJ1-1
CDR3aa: CASSQGDRGTEAFF
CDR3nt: TGCGCCAGCAGCCAAGGCGACAGGGGCACTGAAGCTTTCTTT

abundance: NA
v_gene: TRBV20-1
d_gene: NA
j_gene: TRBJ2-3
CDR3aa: CSASLTDTQYF
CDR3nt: TGCAGTGCTAGCCTGACAGATACGCAGTATTTT

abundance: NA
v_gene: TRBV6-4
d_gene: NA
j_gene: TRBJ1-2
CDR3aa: CASSAGTTYGYTF
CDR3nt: TGTGCCAGCAGTGCCGGGACAACCTATGGCTACACCTTC

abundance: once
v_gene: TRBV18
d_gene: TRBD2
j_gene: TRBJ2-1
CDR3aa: CASSPGPRLAGHNEQFF
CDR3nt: TGTGCCAGCTCACCAGGACCCAGACTAGCGGGTCACAATGAGCAGTTCTTC

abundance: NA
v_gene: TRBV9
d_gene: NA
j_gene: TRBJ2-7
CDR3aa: CASSVVGTSPTEQYF
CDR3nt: TGTGCCAGCAGCGTAGTCGGGACCAGCCCCACCGAGCAGTACTTC

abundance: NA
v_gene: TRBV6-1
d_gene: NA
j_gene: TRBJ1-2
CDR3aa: CASCLEIPYGYTF
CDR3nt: TGTGCCAGCTGTTTAGAGATTCCCTATGGCTACACCTTC

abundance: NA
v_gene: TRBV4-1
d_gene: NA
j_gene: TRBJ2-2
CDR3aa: CASSLRSDGTGELFF
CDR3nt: TGCGCCAGCAGCCTTAGGAGCGACGGGACCGGGGAGCTGTTTTTT

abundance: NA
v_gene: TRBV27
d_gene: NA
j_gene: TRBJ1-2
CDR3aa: CASSQANRFGYTF
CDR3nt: TGTGCCAGCAGTCAAGCGAACAGGTTTGGCTACACCTTC